Listed below are T cell receptor beta chains from one sample, sequenced in a study of blood T cell repertoires in COVID-19. Generated by immunoSEQ multiplex PCR, the TCRdb table keeps only in-frame clones and is missing some. The repertoire has about 260,000 clones, approximately 92% of them found once; the top ten carry approximately 2.6%. Sequences were obtained from peripheral blood. These receptors were collected from a person between 18 and 30 years old with COVID-19, enrolled during active disease. The CDR3 runs from the conserved cysteine through the conserved F or W. D genes are given only for firm matches. Some rows mark clone size as missing; the rest say once, few, many or name a class of expanded clone.

j_call v_call clone_size d_call cdr3_nt cdr3_aa
TRBJ2-4 TRBV24-1 NA NA TGTGCCACCAGTGATACCGATCCTACAGCCAAAAACATTCAGTACTTC CATSDTDPTAKNIQYF
TRBJ2-7 TRBV5-1 NA TRBD1 TGCGCCAGCAGCTCCGGGACAGGGTCCGCGGGGAGCGGGTACGAGCAGTACTTC CASSSGTGSAGSGYEQYF
TRBJ2-1 TRBV3-1/TRBV3-2 NA NA TGTGCCAGCAGCCAAGATCGGTGGAATGAGCAGTTCTTC CASSQDRWNEQFF
TRBJ2-2 TRBV5-1 NA NA TGCGCCAGCAGCATTACAGGGCACACCGGGGAGCTGTTTTTT CASSITGHTGELFF
TRBJ2-3 TRBV30 few NA TGTGCCTGGAGTGGGGCTAGGGGGGGTCGAGATACGCAGTATTTT CAWSGARGGRDTQYF
TRBJ2-7 TRBV5-5 NA TRBD1 TGTGCCAGCAGCTTGTGGGACAGGAGAAGCTACGAGCAGTACTTC CASSLWDRRSYEQYF
TRBJ2-1 TRBV5-5 NA NA TGTGCCAGCAGCTTAACAGGGAGCAATGAGCAGTTCTTC CASSLTGSNEQFF
TRBJ2-1 TRBV15 NA NA TGTGCCACCAGCAGAGGGGGCCTTTATGAGCAGTTCTTC CATSRGGLYEQFF
TRBJ1-3 TRBV18 NA NA TGTGCCAGCTCAGAGGGAAACACCATATATTTT CASSEGNTIYF
TRBJ1-4 TRBV7-8 NA TRBD1 TGTGCCAGCAGCGAACAGGGGACTAATGAAAAACTGTTTTTT CASSEQGTNEKLFF
TRBJ2-1 TRBV27 once TRBD1 TGTGCCAGCATCGACCTCCTAGGGGGCGCCTACAATGAGCAGTTCTTC CASIDLLGGAYNEQFF
TRBJ1-1 TRBV24-1 NA NA TGTGCCACCAGTGAAGCAGGGCGAAACACTGAAGCTTTCTTT CATSEAGRNTEAFF
TRBJ1-2 TRBV4-1 NA TRBD1 TGCGCCAGCAGCACCCCGGGACAGGGGAATGGCTACACCTTC CASSTPGQGNGYTF
TRBJ2-7 TRBV11-1 NA NA TGTGCCAGCACCCGTAGAGGATATAACGAGCAGTACTTC CASTRRGYNEQYF
TRBJ1-5 TRBV19 NA NA TGTGCCAGTAGTATAGTAGGGACACTTCACAATCAGCCCCAGCATTTT CASSIVGTLHNQPQHF
TRBJ2-7 TRBV27 NA TRBD2 TGTGCCAGCTTCGAAAGACTAGCGGGCCCCTACGAGCAGTACTTC CASFERLAGPYEQYF
TRBJ1-6 TRBV7-3 once NA TGTGCCAGCAGCGCCCGGGACACCGGGAATTCACCCCTCCACTTT CASSARDTGNSPLHF
TRBJ2-7 TRBV5-5 once TRBD1 TGTGCCAGCAGCTTGGGGACAGGGGAGTACGAGCAGTACTTC CASSLGTGEYEQYF
TRBJ2-1 TRBV19 NA TRBD2 TGTGCCAGTAGTCCTCCGGGTGCGGGAGGGCGGAATGAGCAGTTCTTC CASSPPGAGGRNEQFF
TRBJ1-5 TRBV13 NA NA TGTGCCAGCAGCCTCGGACGGGGTAGCCAGCCCCAGCATTTT CASSLGRGSQPQHF
TRBJ2-7 TRBV6-6 NA TRBD2 TGTGCCAGCAGTTCGGGACTACTTGCCTACGAGCAGTACTTC CASSSGLLAYEQYF
TRBJ2-3 TRBV2 NA TRBD2 TGTGCCAGCACTAGCGGGAGGGGCACAGATACGCAGTATTTT CASTSGRGTDTQYF
TRBJ2-2 TRBV7-6 NA NA TGTGCCAGCAGCTTGGAAGGGAGCGGTAGCACCGGGGAGCTGTTTTTT CASSLEGSGSTGELFF
TRBJ2-7 TRBV15 NA TRBD2 TGTGCCACCAGCAGAGACCCTGTGGGACTAGGGGGCTACGAGCAGTACTTC CATSRDPVGLGGYEQYF
TRBJ1-4 TRBV2 NA NA TGTGCCAGCAGTGAGGGGTCAGGGGTACCTCCTAATGAAAAACTGTTTTTT CASSEGSGVPPNEKLFF
TRBJ1-5 TRBV2 NA NA TGTGCCAGCAGGGAGTCTCTTAGCAATCAGCCCCAGCATTTT CASRESLSNQPQHF
TRBJ2-5 TRBV7-9 NA TRBD1 TGTGCCAGCAGCGCGGGGACAGGGGGCGCGGAGACCCAGTACTTC CASSAGTGGAETQYF